This T cell receptor beta chain was captured in a study of T cell repertoires in cytomegalovirus infection. Germline CDR1 is SGDLS and CDR2 is YYNGEE. The CDR3 length is 15 residues. The V end was cut by 0 bases, the J end by 0 bases, with 7 bases between. TCRdb passed the reads through MiXCR, listing each CDR3 protein once. Among 500,000 or so distinct CDR3 sequences, 16% were seen once, and the ten largest hold 20% to 30%. The J gene is TRBJ1-5, the V gene TRBV9; D not certain. The TCR sequence derives from a human donor in good health (CMV status not recorded). Some clones in this sample may be carry-over from other donors' samples. Material: CD8+ T cells from PBMCs. The CDR3 is CASSVEGTSNQPQHF. CDR3 nucleotide sequence: TGTGCCAGCAGCGTAGAGGGCACTAGCAATCAGCCCCAGCATTTT. Complete variable domain (other parts from reference TRBV9 and TRBJ1-5): DSGVTQTPKHLITATGQRVTLRCSPRSGDLSVYWYQQSLDQGLQFLIQYYNGEERAKGNILERFSAQQFPDLHSELNLSSLELGDSALYFCASSVEGTSNQPQHFGDGTRLSIL.